This is a list of T cell receptor beta chains from one sample in a study of cytotoxic CD8 clonotypes in ibrutinib-treated CLL. This table comes from immunoSEQ multiplex PCR, and its TCRdb copy is limited to in-frame clones, with some not included. Seen here are some 300,000 clones, around four fifths observed once, and the top ten hold more than 6%. The sequencing used PBMCs, collected before ibrutinib treatment. The receptors shown here come from a human donor with chronic lymphocytic leukemia. Each CDR3 is given without its conserved first and last residue. D genes are given only for firm matches. For some rows the clone size is stated as once, few or many, or as a class when expanded; others skip it.

cdr3_length d_call clone_size v_call cdr3_aa
13 TRBD2 NA TRBV5-4 ASSLDPLAGNEQF
14 NA NA TRBV18 ASSRDEGSVYNEQF
12 NA NA TRBV4-3 ASSQEGPSYEQY
12 NA NA TRBV2 ASSEERSTDTQY
15 TRBD2 NA TRBV6-1 ASSERWLAGVYNEQF
9 NA NA TRBV20-1 SASVRDTQY
14 TRBD2 once TRBV27 ASSSPGLGLSYEQY
11 NA NA TRBV29-1 SVEGGHQETQY
10 NA NA TRBV7-9 ASSVSYNEQF
15 TRBD2 NA TRBV5-1 ASSAGGLAASSYEQY
12 NA few TRBV7-7 ASSLRLGAYEQY
12 NA NA TRBV14 ASSQIGVDGELF
11 TRBD1 NA TRBV6-1 ASNTGAPGTQY
15 TRBD2 NA TRBV10-3 AISESSTSGNTGELF
14 TRBD1 NA TRBV7-9 ASSLVTGQFREKLF
9 NA NA TRBV20-1 SALRGAEQF
13 NA few TRBV4-1 ASSRIPETYDEQY
13 NA few TRBV4-2 ASSQGDGNTGELF
12 TRBD1 NA TRBV4-2 ASSHDRENTEAF
13 TRBD1 once TRBV9 ASSVWQGANYGYT
13 NA NA TRBV7-6 ASSPRTGPPGELF
15 NA NA TRBV9 ASSPSILISGANVLT
11 NA NA TRBV27 ASRRDGNTEAF
12 NA NA TRBV5-1 ASRVQSLDNEQF